The clone carrying this T cell receptor (beta chain) appeared a single time. Losses at the gene ends were 7 bases for V and 9 bases for J; bases not matched to a gene: 7. Per germline, CDR1 SQVTM and CDR2 ANQGSEA. The CDR3 length is 12 residues. This sample is drawn from a study of blood T cell repertoires in COVID-19. Across the study: From the United States, Italy and Spain came samples of acute and convalescent COVID-19.

The repertoire was sequenced with immunoSEQ multiplex PCR; TCRdb's copy has only in-frame clones and lacks some. This table holds approximately 280,000 clones, 88% found once. This chain uses TRBV29-1 with TRBJ2-1, with 9 bases lining up with TRBD1. The sequenced sample consisted of peripheral blood. The clonotype was recovered from a man aged 18 to 29 with active or convalescent COVID-19. DNA of the CDR3: TGCAGCGGGACGGACAGGGGAGGTGAGCAGTTCTTC. Its protein product is CSGTDRGGEQFF.